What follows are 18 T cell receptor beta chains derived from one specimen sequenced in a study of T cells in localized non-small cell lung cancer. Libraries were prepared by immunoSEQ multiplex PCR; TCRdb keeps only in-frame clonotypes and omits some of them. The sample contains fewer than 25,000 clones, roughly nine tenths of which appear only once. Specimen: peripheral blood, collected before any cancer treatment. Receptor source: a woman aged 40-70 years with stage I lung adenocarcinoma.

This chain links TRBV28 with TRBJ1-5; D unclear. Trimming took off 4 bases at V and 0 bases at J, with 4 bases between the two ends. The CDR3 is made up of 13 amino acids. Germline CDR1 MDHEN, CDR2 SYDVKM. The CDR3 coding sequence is TGTGCCAGCAGTTACGTTAGCAATCAGCCCCAGCATTTT. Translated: CASSYVSNQPQHF.

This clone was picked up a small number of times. CDR3 protein: CAIKGQPQETQYF. In nucleotides, the CDR3 is TGTGCCATCAAGGGACAGCCTCAAGAGACCCAGTACTTC. The chain carries TRBV10-3 and TRBJ2-5, with TRBD1 identical over 7 bases. The germline CDR1 and CDR2 sequences are ENHRY and SYGVKD. There are 13 residues in the CDR3. Losses at the gene ends were 7 bases for V and 2 bases for J; bases not matched to a gene: 4.

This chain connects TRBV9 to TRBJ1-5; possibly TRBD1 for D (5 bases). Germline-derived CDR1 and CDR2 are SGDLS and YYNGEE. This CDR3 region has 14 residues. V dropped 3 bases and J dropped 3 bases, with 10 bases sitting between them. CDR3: CASSAGTINQPQHF. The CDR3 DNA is TGTGCCAGCAGCGCCGGGACTATCAATCAGCCCCAGCATTTT.

CDR3 region: CASSTRRDSDTDTQYF. The CDR3 coding sequence is TGTGCCAGCTCGACGAGACGGGACAGCGACACAGATACGCAGTATTTT. The rearrangement joins TRBV18 to TRBJ2-3; the match to TRBD1 covers 7 bases. The CDR3 sequence is 16 residues long. Trimming at V came to 6 bases and at J to 2 bases, leaving 11 bases not matched to a gene. Germline CDR1 and CDR2: KGHSH and LQKENI.

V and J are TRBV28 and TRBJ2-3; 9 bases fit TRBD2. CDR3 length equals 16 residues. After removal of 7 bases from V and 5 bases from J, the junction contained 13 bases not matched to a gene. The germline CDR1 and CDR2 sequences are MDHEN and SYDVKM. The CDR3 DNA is TGTGCCAGCACCCCCCGGCGGGGGGGCCTTGGAGATACGCAGTATTTT. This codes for CASTPRRGGLGDTQYF.

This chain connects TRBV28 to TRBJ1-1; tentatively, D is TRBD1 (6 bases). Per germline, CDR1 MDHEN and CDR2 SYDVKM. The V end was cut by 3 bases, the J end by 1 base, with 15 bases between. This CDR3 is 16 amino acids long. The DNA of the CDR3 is TGTGCCAGCAGTTTGGGATTACAGGGTAAGAACACTGAAGCTTTCTTT. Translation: CASSLGLQGKNTEAFF.

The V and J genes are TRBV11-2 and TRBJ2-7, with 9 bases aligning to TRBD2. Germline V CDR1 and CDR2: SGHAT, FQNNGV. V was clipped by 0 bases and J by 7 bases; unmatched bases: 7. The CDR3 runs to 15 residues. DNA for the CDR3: TGTGCCAGCAGCTTAGAGGCTAGCGGGGCCTTGGAGCAGTACTTC. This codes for CASSLEASGALEQYF.

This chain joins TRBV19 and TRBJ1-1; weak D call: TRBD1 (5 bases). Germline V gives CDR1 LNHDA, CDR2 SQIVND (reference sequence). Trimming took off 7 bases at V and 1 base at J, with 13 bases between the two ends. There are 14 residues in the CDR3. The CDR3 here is CASKDIWRNTEAFF. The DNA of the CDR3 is TGTGCCAGTAAGGACATCTGGCGGAACACTGAAGCTTTCTTT.

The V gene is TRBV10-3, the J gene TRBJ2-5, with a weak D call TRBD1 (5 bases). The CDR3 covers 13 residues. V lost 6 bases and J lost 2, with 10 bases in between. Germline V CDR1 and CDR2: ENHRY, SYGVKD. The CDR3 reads CAISLTEQETQYF. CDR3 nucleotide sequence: TGTGCCATCAGCCTGACAGAACAAGAGACCCAGTACTTC.

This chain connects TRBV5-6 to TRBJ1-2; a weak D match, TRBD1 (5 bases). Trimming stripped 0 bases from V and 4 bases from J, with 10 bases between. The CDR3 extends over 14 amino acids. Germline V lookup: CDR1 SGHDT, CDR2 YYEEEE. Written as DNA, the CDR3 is TGTGCCAGCAGCTTGGCAGGGCCAAGCTATGGCTACACCTTC. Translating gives CASSLAGPSYGYTF.

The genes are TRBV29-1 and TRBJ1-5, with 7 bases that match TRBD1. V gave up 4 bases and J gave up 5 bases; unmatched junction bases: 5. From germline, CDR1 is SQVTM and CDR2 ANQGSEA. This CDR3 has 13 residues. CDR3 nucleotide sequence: TGCAGCGTTGGACAGGGTCTAGATCAGCCCCAGCATTTT. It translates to CSVGQGLDQPQHF.

CDR3 sequence: CASSVDLGTGTLYGYTF. CDR3 coding DNA: TGTGCCAGCAGCGTAGATCTAGGTACAGGTACCCTATATGGCTACACCTTC. The V and J genes are TRBV9 and TRBJ1-2; tentatively, D is TRBD1 (5 bases). The CDR3 is 17 amino acids. CDR1 SGDLS and CDR2 YYNGEE come from the germline V gene. Trimming left V 0 bases short and J 5 bases short, with 20 bases between.

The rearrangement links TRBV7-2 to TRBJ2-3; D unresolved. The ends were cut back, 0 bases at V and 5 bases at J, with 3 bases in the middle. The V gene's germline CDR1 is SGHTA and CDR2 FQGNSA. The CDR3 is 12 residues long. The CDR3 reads CASSLAIDTQYF. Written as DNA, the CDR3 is TGTGCCAGCAGCTTAGCGATAGATACGCAGTATTTT.

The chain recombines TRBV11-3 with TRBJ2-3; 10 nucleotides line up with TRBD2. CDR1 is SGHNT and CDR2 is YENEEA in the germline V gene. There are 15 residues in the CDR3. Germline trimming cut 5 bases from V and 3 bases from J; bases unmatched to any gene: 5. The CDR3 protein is CASSPSGGATDTQYF. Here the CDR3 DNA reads TGTGCCAGCAGCCCAAGCGGGGGGGCGACAGATACGCAGTATTTT.

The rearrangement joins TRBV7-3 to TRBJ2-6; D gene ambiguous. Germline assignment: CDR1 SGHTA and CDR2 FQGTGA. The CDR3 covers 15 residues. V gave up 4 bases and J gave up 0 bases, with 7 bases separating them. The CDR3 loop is CASSSDVSGANVLTF. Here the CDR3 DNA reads TGTGCCAGCAGCTCGGATGTCTCTGGGGCCAACGTCCTGACTTTC. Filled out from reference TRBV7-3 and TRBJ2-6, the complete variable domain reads GAGVSQTPSNKVTEKGKYVELRCDPISGHTALYWYRQSLGQGPEFLIYFQGTGAADDSGLPNDRFFAVRPEGSVSTLKIQRTERGDSAVYLCASSSDVSGANVLTFGAGSRLTVL.

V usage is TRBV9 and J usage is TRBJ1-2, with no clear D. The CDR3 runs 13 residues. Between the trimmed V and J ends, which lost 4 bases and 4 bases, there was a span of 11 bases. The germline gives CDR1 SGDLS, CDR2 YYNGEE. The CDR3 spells CASSPGRFYGYTF. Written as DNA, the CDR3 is TGTGCCAGCAGCCCCGGACGGTTCTATGGCTACACCTTC.

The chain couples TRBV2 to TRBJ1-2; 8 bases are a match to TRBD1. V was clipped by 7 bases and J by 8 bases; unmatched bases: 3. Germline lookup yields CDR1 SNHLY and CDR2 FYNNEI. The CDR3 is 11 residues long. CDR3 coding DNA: TGTGCCAGCACGTCAGGGGGCGGCTACACCTTC. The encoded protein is CASTSGGGYTF.

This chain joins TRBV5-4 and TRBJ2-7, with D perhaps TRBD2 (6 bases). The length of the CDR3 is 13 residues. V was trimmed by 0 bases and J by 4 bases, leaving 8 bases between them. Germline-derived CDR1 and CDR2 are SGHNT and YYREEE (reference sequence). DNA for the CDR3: TGTGCCAGCAGCTTGGTCGGGGGTTACGAGCAGTACTTC. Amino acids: CASSLVGGYEQYF.